One sample yielded the 4 T cell receptor beta chains listed below, sequenced in a study of cytomegalovirus exposure and HLA in healthy donors. Profiling relied on immunoSEQ multiplex PCR, and the TCRdb table lists in-frame clones only, not all of them. The sample has 90,000 to 120,000 clones; more than 90% are singletons. The sequencing sample was made of PBMCs. The receptor source for this set is a woman younger than 30 in good health and CMV-seronegative.

The rearrangement links TRBV7-3 to TRBJ2-5; possibly TRBD2 for D (5 bases). Germline CDR1 is SGHTA and CDR2 is FQGTGA. The V and J ends lost 5 bases and 2 bases respectively, with 18 bases between them. This CDR3 comprises 16 residues. The CDR3 DNA reads as TGTGCCAGCAGCCCCGAAGGGAGAGGTCTTCAAGAGACCCAGTACTTC. Translated, it gives CASSPEGRGLQETQYF.

The chain combines TRBV19 with TRBJ2-5; TRBD2 is a possible D gene (5 bases). Germline CDR1 LNHDA, CDR2 SQIVND (reference sequence). CDR3 length: 14 amino acids. Trimming left V 5 bases short and J 5 bases short, with 15 bases between. In nucleotides, the CDR3 is TGTGCCAGTAGTGGCCGGGATTTTTTGGAGACCCAGTACTTC. Translation: CASSGRDFLETQYF.

In this sample, this clone turned up a few times. This sequence joins TRBV4-2 and TRBJ2-5; no reliable D call. V dropped 4 bases and J dropped 1 base, with 10 bases sitting between them. This CDR3 contains 14 residues. Germline assignment: CDR1 LGHNA and CDR2 YNFKEQ. The CDR3 is CASSPRVSQETQYF. In DNA form, the CDR3 reads TGTGCCAGCAGCCCCCGGGTCTCCCAAGAGACCCAGTACTTC.

The genes are TRBV7-8 and TRBJ1-1; D remains unclear. The CDR3 contains 14 residues. Germline values: CDR1 SGHVS, CDR2 FQNEAQ. V was shortened by 8 bases and J by 6 bases, with 19 bases between the two germline ends. The CDR3 is CASHPGPGAAEAFF. Written as DNA, the CDR3 is TGTGCCAGCCACCCGGGCCCCGGAGCGGCTGAAGCTTTCTTT. Variable domain in full (rest from reference TRBV7-8 and TRBJ1-1): GAGVSQSPRYKVAKRGQDVALRCDPISGHVSLFWYQQALGQGPEFLTYFQNEAQLDKSGLPSDRFFAERPEGSVSTLKIQRTQQEDSAVYLCASHPGPGAAEAFFGQGTRLTVV.